Listed below are T cell receptor beta chains from one sample, sequenced in a study of blood T cell repertoires in COVID-19. Produced via immunoSEQ multiplex PCR; TCRdb's table is partial and in-frame only. The sample gives about 200,000 clones, over 75% of which show up once; over 15% is in the top ten. What was sequenced was peripheral blood. All receptors come from a middle-aged man with COVID-19, enrolled during active disease. Both conserved end residues are part of each CDR3. D genes are given only for firm matches. Rows may omit the clone size; those that give it use once, few, many or a size class.

D gene: .
clone size: .
V gene: TRBV5-8
J gene: TRBJ2-3
CDR3 DNA: TGTGCCAGCAGCTTCGGGTTAGGCACAGATACGCAGTATTTT
CDR3 protein: CASSFGLGTDTQYF

D gene: .
clone size: .
V gene: TRBV2
J gene: TRBJ1-2
CDR3 DNA: TGTGCCAGCAGGTTTTCGGACAGCACTAACTATGGCTACACCTTC
CDR3 protein: CASRFSDSTNYGYTF

D gene: .
clone size: .
V gene: TRBV2
J gene: TRBJ1-2
CDR3 DNA: TGTGCCAGCAGGGTACACCAGGGTCCCTATGGCTACACCTTC
CDR3 protein: CASRVHQGPYGYTF

D gene: TRBD1
clone size: once
V gene: TRBV10-3
J gene: TRBJ1-4
CDR3 DNA: TGTGCCATCAGCCAGGGGGACACTAATGAAAAACTGTTTTTT
CDR3 protein: CAISQGDTNEKLFF

D gene: TRBD2
clone size: .
V gene: TRBV13
J gene: TRBJ2-5
CDR3 DNA: TGTGCCAGCAGCAGCCGGACTAGCGGGAGGCCCCAAGAGACCCAGTACTTC
CDR3 protein: CASSSRTSGRPQETQYF

D gene: .
clone size: .
V gene: TRBV28
J gene: TRBJ1-6
CDR3 DNA: TGTGCCAGCAGACCACACCAGGGGTCAAATTCACCCCTCCACTTT
CDR3 protein: CASRPHQGSNSPLHF

D gene: .
clone size: .
V gene: TRBV19
J gene: TRBJ2-3
CDR3 DNA: TGTGCCAGTAGTATATTGGCGGGGGCCAAGTCAGATACGCAGTATTTT
CDR3 protein: CASSILAGAKSDTQYF

D gene: TRBD1
clone size: .
V gene: TRBV7-2
J gene: TRBJ2-3
CDR3 DNA: TGTGCCAGCAGCTTAGCGGGGACAGGGAGCACAGATACGCAGTATTTT
CDR3 protein: CASSLAGTGSTDTQYF

D gene: .
clone size: .
V gene: TRBV10-2
J gene: TRBJ1-6
CDR3 DNA: TGCGCCAGCAATGAGTTGAGTAATTCACCCCTCCACTTT
CDR3 protein: CASNELSNSPLHF

D gene: TRBD1
clone size: .
V gene: TRBV9
J gene: TRBJ1-2
CDR3 DNA: TGTGCCAGCAGCGACGGGACAGGGGACCCCGGCTACACCTTC
CDR3 protein: CASSDGTGDPGYTF

D gene: .
clone size: .
V gene: TRBV5-1
J gene: TRBJ2-1
CDR3 DNA: TGCGCCAGCAGCTTGGCCGAGCCTTTCAACTACAATGAGCAGTTCTTC
CDR3 protein: CASSLAEPFNYNEQFF

D gene: .
clone size: .
V gene: TRBV6-6
J gene: TRBJ2-5
CDR3 DNA: TGTGCCAGCAGTTACTCGATGGGGGCGTATCAAGAGACCCAGTACTTC
CDR3 protein: CASSYSMGAYQETQYF

D gene: TRBD2
clone size: once
V gene: TRBV6-4
J gene: TRBJ2-2
CDR3 DNA: TGTGCCAGCAGCCCCACGACTAGCGGGGCGTACACCGGGGAGCTGTTTTTT
CDR3 protein: CASSPTTSGAYTGELFF

D gene: .
clone size: .
V gene: TRBV25-1
J gene: TRBJ1-3
CDR3 DNA: TGTGCCAGCAGTGGTAGAAACTCTGGAAACACCATATATTTT
CDR3 protein: CASSGRNSGNTIYF

D gene: .
clone size: .
V gene: TRBV3-1/TRBV3-2
J gene: TRBJ1-6
CDR3 DNA: TGTGCCAGCAGCCAATTCAGGACAGCGGGGAATTCACCCCTCCACTTT
CDR3 protein: CASSQFRTAGNSPLHF

D gene: .
clone size: .
V gene: TRBV7-9
J gene: TRBJ2-7
CDR3 DNA: TGTGCCAGCTACCCAAGGCACCCCGAAATAGGCGGATCCTACGAGCAGTACTTC
CDR3 protein: CASYPRHPEIGGSYEQYF

D gene: TRBD2
clone size: .
V gene: TRBV7-6
J gene: TRBJ2-1
CDR3 DNA: TGTGCCAGCAGCTTTGGTAGCGGGGGGGCCTACAATGAGCAGTTCTTC
CDR3 protein: CASSFGSGGAYNEQFF

D gene: .
clone size: .
V gene: TRBV30
J gene: TRBJ2-2
CDR3 DNA: TGTGCCTGGAGTGTGTGGGCTGAGACCGGGGAGCTGTTTTTT
CDR3 protein: CAWSVWAETGELFF

D gene: TRBD2
clone size: .
V gene: TRBV6-5
J gene: TRBJ2-1
CDR3 DNA: TGTGCCAGCAGGGTGACTAGCGGTCTTGGGGGTGAGCAGTTCTTC
CDR3 protein: CASRVTSGLGGEQFF

D gene: TRBD1
clone size: few
V gene: TRBV27
J gene: TRBJ1-5
CDR3 DNA: TGTGCCAGCAGTTCAGGGGGGACTTATAGCAATCAGCCCCAGCATTTT
CDR3 protein: CASSSGGTYSNQPQHF

D gene: .
clone size: .
V gene: TRBV18
J gene: TRBJ1-1
CDR3 DNA: TGTGCCAGCTCACCACAAAGTTTCGAAGGGGCTAGGTACACTGAAGCTTTCTTT
CDR3 protein: CASSPQSFEGARYTEAFF

D gene: TRBD2
clone size: once
V gene: TRBV5-6
J gene: TRBJ2-3
CDR3 DNA: TGTGCCAGCAGCTTTTTTGCTAGCGGGATAAGGGGCACAGATACGCAGTATTTT
CDR3 protein: CASSFFASGIRGTDTQYF

D gene: .
clone size: .
V gene: TRBV15
J gene: TRBJ2-2
CDR3 DNA: TGTGCCACCAGCAAGGGTGGTGGGGCGAGCGGGGAGCTGTTTTTT
CDR3 protein: CATSKGGGASGELFF

D gene: TRBD1
clone size: .
V gene: TRBV24-1
J gene: TRBJ2-5
CDR3 DNA: TGTGCCACCAGTGTAGCGACAGGGGTCCAGACCCAGTACTTC
CDR3 protein: CATSVATGVQTQYF

D gene: TRBD1
clone size: .
V gene: TRBV29-1
J gene: TRBJ2-7
CDR3 DNA: TGCAGCGTTGAACTCGACAGGGGACGCTACGAGCAGTACTTC
CDR3 protein: CSVELDRGRYEQYF